A selection of T cell receptor beta chains follows, all from one sample in a study of vaccination and CD4 T cells after COVID-19. Each CDR3 protein is one row after TCRdb ran MiXCR on the PCR reads. The sample lists roughly 20,000 distinct CDR3 sequences; approximately 59% were seen once. These receptors' antigens are unknown. This specimen consisted of CD4+ T cells from blood, cultured in vitro, obtained before SARS-CoV-2 vaccination. The source of these receptors is a human donor who received a COVID-19 vaccine. Both conserved end residues are part of each CDR3. Fields, in order: V gene, J gene, CDR3 length, clone size, CDR3 protein. Where a row states a size, it is once, few, many or the class of an expanded clone; other rows omit it.

v_call: TRBV24-1
j_call: TRBJ2-3
cdr3_length: 16
clone_size: .
cdr3_aa: CATSEADRPSTDTQYF

v_call: TRBV6-5
j_call: TRBJ2-1
cdr3_length: 17
clone_size: once
cdr3_aa: CASSYSTTGRDYNEQFF

v_call: TRBV20-1
j_call: TRBJ2-3
cdr3_length: 14
clone_size: .
cdr3_aa: CSARHETSTDTQYF

v_call: TRBV12-5
j_call: TRBJ1-2
cdr3_length: 13
clone_size: .
cdr3_aa: CASGSTEYYGYTF

v_call: TRBV25-1
j_call: TRBJ2-5
cdr3_length: 14
clone_size: .
cdr3_aa: CASSAPVPLGTQYF

v_call: TRBV19
j_call: TRBJ2-5
cdr3_length: 15
clone_size: few
cdr3_aa: CASSQGQGGQETQYF

v_call: TRBV6-1
j_call: TRBJ1-1
cdr3_length: 12
clone_size: .
cdr3_aa: CASSEARGKAFF

v_call: TRBV30
j_call: TRBJ1-5
cdr3_length: 15
clone_size: .
cdr3_aa: CAWSVLRAGNQPQHF

v_call: TRBV20-1
j_call: TRBJ1-5
cdr3_length: 14
clone_size: .
cdr3_aa: CSAPGTASNQPQHF

v_call: TRBV21-1
j_call: TRBJ2-7
cdr3_length: 19
clone_size: .
cdr3_aa: CASGKRASGGSKLSYEQYF

v_call: TRBV12-3/TRBV12-4
j_call: TRBJ2-7
cdr3_length: 15
clone_size: .
cdr3_aa: CASSFGRKSSYEQYF

v_call: TRBV10-3
j_call: TRBJ1-1
cdr3_length: 14
clone_size: .
cdr3_aa: CAISAIQGAFAAFF

v_call: TRBV19
j_call: TRBJ2-2
cdr3_length: 17
clone_size: .
cdr3_aa: CASSKVGSSTNTGELFF

v_call: TRBV27
j_call: TRBJ1-1
cdr3_length: 13
clone_size: .
cdr3_aa: CASKDRLNTEAFF

v_call: TRBV7-2
j_call: TRBJ1-5
cdr3_length: 13
clone_size: .
cdr3_aa: CASSLDPGQPQHF

v_call: TRBV7-9
j_call: TRBJ2-1
cdr3_length: 18
clone_size: .
cdr3_aa: CASSSRRVRTNVVDEQFF

v_call: TRBV5-1
j_call: TRBJ2-3
cdr3_length: 13
clone_size: .
cdr3_aa: CASRRGSTDTQYF

v_call: TRBV30
j_call: TRBJ1-1
cdr3_length: 15
clone_size: few
cdr3_aa: CAWVTGGGGGTEAFF

v_call: TRBV20-1
j_call: TRBJ2-3
cdr3_length: 14
clone_size: .
cdr3_aa: CSTQQAGGTDTQYF

v_call: TRBV27
j_call: TRBJ2-2
cdr3_length: 18
clone_size: .
cdr3_aa: CASSLSLRRGPDTGELFF

v_call: TRBV20-1
j_call: TRBJ2-7
cdr3_length: 14
clone_size: few
cdr3_aa: CSAIPMGASYEQYF

v_call: TRBV20-1
j_call: TRBJ2-7
cdr3_length: 16
clone_size: .
cdr3_aa: CSARKPTGTQTYEQYF

v_call: TRBV7-2
j_call: TRBJ2-5
cdr3_length: 15
clone_size: few
cdr3_aa: CASSSGLAGPRAQYF

v_call: TRBV30
j_call: TRBJ2-7
cdr3_length: 14
clone_size: .
cdr3_aa: CASHPSTGGYEQYF

v_call: TRBV10-3
j_call: TRBJ1-2
cdr3_length: 14
clone_size: .
cdr3_aa: CAISESGDYYGYTF

v_call: TRBV7-2
j_call: TRBJ2-7
cdr3_length: 16
clone_size: .
cdr3_aa: CASSPLLAGGPREQYF

v_call: TRBV20-1
j_call: TRBJ2-7
cdr3_length: 14
clone_size: .
cdr3_aa: CSAAEGTTLYEQYF

v_call: TRBV30
j_call: TRBJ2-5
cdr3_length: 17
clone_size: large
cdr3_aa: CAWREGALRGAGETQYF

v_call: TRBV20-1
j_call: TRBJ2-7
cdr3_length: 15
clone_size: .
cdr3_aa: CSANDPDRGSHEQYF

v_call: TRBV5-1
j_call: TRBJ1-1
cdr3_length: 15
clone_size: once
cdr3_aa: CASSLGTGRHTEAFF

v_call: TRBV24-1
j_call: TRBJ2-5
cdr3_length: 13
clone_size: .
cdr3_aa: CATSDLELETQYF

v_call: TRBV19
j_call: TRBJ1-2
cdr3_length: 13
clone_size: few
cdr3_aa: CASSPGTNYGYTF

v_call: TRBV5-5
j_call: TRBJ2-1
cdr3_length: 15
clone_size: .
cdr3_aa: CASSLGPGGTNEQFF

v_call: TRBV7-9
j_call: TRBJ2-7
cdr3_length: 16
clone_size: .
cdr3_aa: CASSLAWRQSSYEQYF

v_call: TRBV24-1
j_call: TRBJ2-5
cdr3_length: 16
clone_size: .
cdr3_aa: CATSAPYDGRRETQYF

v_call: TRBV7-3
j_call: TRBJ2-5
cdr3_length: 12
clone_size: .
cdr3_aa: CASSFRGETQYF

v_call: TRBV7-2
j_call: TRBJ2-1
cdr3_length: 14
clone_size: .
cdr3_aa: CASSLARGNNEQFF

v_call: TRBV30
j_call: TRBJ1-5
cdr3_length: 15
clone_size: few
cdr3_aa: CAWSVSGQPGQPQHF

v_call: TRBV7-9
j_call: TRBJ2-3
cdr3_length: 17
clone_size: few
cdr3_aa: CASSLISTSGSTDTQYF

v_call: TRBV7-6
j_call: TRBJ1-5
cdr3_length: 14
clone_size: few
cdr3_aa: CASSEAGEDQPQHF

v_call: TRBV19
j_call: TRBJ1-4
cdr3_length: 12
clone_size: .
cdr3_aa: CASKGGFEKLFF